These 21 T cell receptor beta chains originate from one sample sequenced in a study of T cell repertoires in cytomegalovirus infection (dated by TCRdb to between 2018 and 2021). Explained via the paper, the treatment or condition label denotes: in vitro stimulation with specific CMV peptide epitopes to enrich CMV-specific T cells. These receptors have no identified antigens. This sample was sequenced with an Illumina HiSeq 1500. Clones were called with MiXCR by TCRdb after fastp trimmed the public reads at Q25, and only in-frame beta chains were retained. Rows matching on CDR3 protein sequence are summarized as one entry with the most common DNA and genes. This sample gives approximately 990,000 distinct CDR3 sequences in total; less than 40% of them show up just once. The ten most abundant clones make up around 15% of the sample. The material was cultured CD8+ T cells from PBMCs, obtained from culture after CMV antigen stimulation. These receptors were obtained from a human donor in good health (CMV status not recorded). Some clones in this sample may be carry-over from other donors' samples.

This chain's CDR3 is CASSDPGSMNTEAFF. The CDR3, as DNA: TGCGCCAGCAGTGATCCAGGGTCGATGAACACTGAAGCTTTCTTT. The genes are TRBV10-2 and TRBJ1-1, with TRBD1 as a possible D gene (5 bases). Germline CDR1 and CDR2: WSHSY and SAAADI. The CDR3 is 15 amino acids. Trimming took off 3 bases at V and 0 bases at J, with 11 bases between the two ends.

The chain couples TRBV4-1 to TRBJ1-5; D is unresolved. The CDR3 is made up of 18 amino acids. V gave up 0 bases and J gave up 9 bases, with 24 bases separating them. Looked up from germline, CDR1 is MGHRA and CDR2 is YSYEKL. Here the CDR3 reads CASSQDPNGVISWGPQHF. CDR3 coding DNA: TGCGCCAGCAGCCAAGATCCCAACGGAGTGATCAGCTGGGGGCCCCAGCATTTT.

This clonotype was counted between two and nine times. The gene calls are TRBV19 and TRBJ1-2; 7 nucleotides align to TRBD1. The germline V gene encodes CDR1 LNHDA and CDR2 SQIVND (reference sequence). There are 14 residues in the CDR3. The V and J ends lost 5 bases and 2 bases, in that order; junction bases with no gene match: 5. CDR3 nucleotides: TGTGCCAGTAGTGTTCCGGGACAGAACTATGGCTACACCTTC. Its translation: CASSVPGQNYGYTF.

This clonotype was detected ten times or more. V is TRBV5-6 and J is TRBJ2-7, with 8 nucleotides matching TRBD1. V dropped 2 bases and J dropped 2; count of bases not matched to a gene: 6. Germline V gives CDR1 SGHDT, CDR2 YYEEEE. The CDR3 has 15 residues. This chain's CDR3 is CASSFGQGAPYEQYF. CDR3 nucleotides: TGTGCCAGCAGCTTCGGGCAGGGGGCTCCCTACGAGCAGTACTTC.

This clonotype appeared a few times. V gene TRBV27 combines with J gene TRBJ2-7; no firm D call. The CDR3 is 13 residues long. V dropped 4 bases and J dropped 1 base, with 8 bases sitting between them. The V gene's germline CDR1 is MNHEY and CDR2 SMNVEV (reference sequence). The CDR3 DNA is TGTGCCAGCAGTTCCTACAATTCCTACGAGCAGTACTTC. Translating it yields CASSSYNSYEQYF.

The rearrangement joins TRBV7-2 to TRBJ2-7, with D possibly TRBD1 on 5 matching bases. Germline lookup yields CDR1 SGHTA and CDR2 FQGNSA. The CDR3 consists of 15 residues. Trimming removed 5 bases at V and 6 bases at J, with 20 bases between. The DNA for the CDR3 is TGTGCCAGCAGCGCTCGTGGGCAGGGCCTCTGCGAGCAGTACGTC. This gives the protein CASSARGQGLCEQYV.

The chain employs TRBV19 and TRBJ1-1, with TRBD1 matching 7 bases. V dropped 6 bases and J dropped 4; count of bases not matched to a gene: 5. The CDR3 length is 13 residues. Per the germline V gene, CDR1 is LNHDA and CDR2 is SQIVND (reference sequence). The CDR3 DNA reads as TGTGCCAGTAGGACAGGGTACGGCACTGAAGCTTTCTTT. It codes for CASRTGYGTEAFF.

The chain uses TRBV27 and TRBJ2-1, with TRBD1 identical over 7 bases. The CDR3 sequence is 16 residues long. Germline V lookup: CDR1 MNHEY, CDR2 SMNVEV (reference sequence). Losses at the gene ends were 2 bases for V and 4 bases for J; bases not matched to a gene: 8. Here the CDR3 reads CASSLVTGNSYNEQFF. The CDR3 DNA follows: TGTGCCAGCAGTTTAGTGACAGGGAACTCATACAATGAGCAGTTCTTC.

The rearrangement links TRBV5-4 to TRBJ2-5; 7 bases align to TRBD1. Germline lookup yields CDR1 SGHNT and CDR2 YYREEE (reference sequence). With V trimmed by 0 bases and J by 1 base, 9 bases remained unmatched. This CDR3 is built from 17 residues. CDR3 sequence reads: CASSLAGLTGLQETQYF. Written as DNA, the CDR3 is TGTGCCAGCAGCTTGGCCGGATTGACAGGGCTCCAAGAGACCCAGTACTTC.

This clonotype was seen a handful of times. In DNA, the CDR3 is TGTGCCAGCCGCCTTGGGACTAGGGACGATACGCAGTATTTT. This gives the protein CASRLGTRDDTQYF. The chain couples TRBV7-9 to TRBJ2-3; 8 positions match TRBD2. After removal of 8 bases from V and 6 bases from J, the junction contained 10 bases not matched to a gene. This CDR3 comprises 14 residues. Per germline, CDR1 SEHNR and CDR2 FQNEAQ (reference sequence).

The chain couples TRBV6-1 to TRBJ1-1; D remains ambiguous. Germline assignment: CDR1 MNHNS and CDR2 SASEGT. V was cut by 7 bases and J by 6 bases, with 12 bases left in between. The CDR3 length is 12 residues. The CDR3 bases are TGTGCCAGCACCACGGGAGGGCCTGAAGCTTTCTTT. It specifies CASTTGGPEAFF.

A remark on this clonotype: Being one base from a much bigger clone, this may be a read error. The V and J genes are TRBV12-3 or TRBV12-4 and TRBJ1-1; a possible D gene is TRBD1 (5 bases). The CDR3 has 15 residues. CDR3: CTSRKTGTGNTEAFF. The CDR3 DNA reads TGTACCAGCAGAAAAACCGGGACGGGGAACACTGAAGCTTTCTTT.

V usage is TRBV6-2 or TRBV6-3 and J usage is TRBJ2-3; 10 bases are a match to TRBD2. CDR3 length equals 20 residues. Germline values: CDR1 MNHEY, CDR2 SVGEGT. The ends lost 4 bases at V and 0 bases at J; junction bases unmatched: 16. The CDR3 protein is CASSSIVLAGAPQSTDTQYF. For the CDR3, the DNA is TGTGCCAGCAGTTCTATAGTTCTAGCGGGGGCCCCGCAAAGCACAGATACGCAGTATTTT.

This clonotype was seen more than once but under ten times. The chain employs TRBV20-1 and TRBJ2-7, with TRBD2 matching over 12 bases. Germline CDR1 DFQATT, CDR2 SNEGSKA (reference sequence). J was trimmed by 3 bases and V by 5 bases; bases with no gene match: 2. The CDR3 has 13 amino acids. This chain's CDR3 is CSASLAGGYEQYV. The DNA of the CDR3 is TGCAGTGCTTCACTAGCGGGGGGCTACGAGCAGTACGTC.

The chain carries TRBV6-8 and TRBJ2-5; no clear D gene. This CDR3 is 14 amino acids long. The V and J ends lost 2 bases and 2 bases respectively, with 9 bases between them. Germline lookup yields CDR1 MNHGY and CDR2 SAAAGT. CDR3 protein: CASSYGSQQETQYF. CDR3 sequence (DNA): TGTGCCAGCAGTTACGGGTCCCAACAAGAGACCCAGTACTTC.

This clonotype was detected only a few times. The CDR3 region is CASSLDGGTFF. The CDR3 DNA follows: TGTGCCAGCAGTCTGGACGGTGGTACGTTCTTC. This chain uses TRBV12-3 or TRBV12-4 with TRBJ2-1; no definite D call. V was pared by 5 bases and J by 15 bases, with 14 bases between. The CDR3 runs to 11 residues.

The chain combines TRBV14 with TRBJ2-1, with 7 bases aligning to TRBD1. Germline V gene data show CDR1 as SGHDN and CDR2 as FVKESK. This CDR3 spans 15 amino acids. Trimming removed 4 bases from V and 1 base from J; junction bases left unmatched: 4. The CDR3 DNA is TGTGCCAGCAGCCGACAGGGTAAATCCTACAATGAGCAGTTCTTC. It yields the protein CASSRQGKSYNEQFF.

This clonotype was seen many times. The chain couples TRBV12-3 or TRBV12-4 to TRBJ2-2; D is possibly TRBD2 (5 bases). Trimming shortened V by 6 bases and J by 7 bases, and 9 bases separated the two germline ends. The CDR3 consists of 12 residues. CDR3 nucleotide sequence: TGTGCCAGCAGCCCGAGGGTCGGGGAGCTGTTTTTT. It specifies CASSPRVGELFF.

This chain joins TRBV20-1 and TRBJ1-2; possible D gene TRBD1, 5 bases. Trimming cost V 3 bases and J 8 bases, with 16 bases left between them. Germline V gene lookup returns CDR1 DFQATT and CDR2 SNEGSKA (reference sequence). The CDR3 runs 13 residues. CDR3 nucleotides: TGCAGTGCTAGTGAGGGGATGGGGGAGGGCTACACCTTC. Amino acids: CSASEGMGEGYTF.

The V call is TRBV10-3, the J call TRBJ1-5, with D possibly being TRBD1 (5 bases). CDR3 length: 15 amino acids. V was shortened by 1 base and J by 5 bases, with 12 bases between the two germline ends. Germline loops: CDR1 ENHRY, CDR2 SYGVKD. The CDR3 nucleotides are TGTGCCATCAGTGAGTTTAGACAGCCCGATCAGCCCCAGCATTTT. This gives the protein CAISEFRQPDQPQHF.

The table lists this clonotype with many counts. The J gene is TRBJ1-1, the V gene TRBV6-2 or TRBV6-3, with D perhaps matching TRBD1 (5 bases). V shed 7 bases and J shed 11 bases, with 20 bases lying between them. CDR3 length: 13 residues. Germline assignment: CDR1 MNHEY and CDR2 SVGEGT. CDR3 region: CASTPLFGEGAFF. For the CDR3, the DNA is TGTGCCAGCACCCCCCTATTCGGGGAGGGGGCTTTCTTT.